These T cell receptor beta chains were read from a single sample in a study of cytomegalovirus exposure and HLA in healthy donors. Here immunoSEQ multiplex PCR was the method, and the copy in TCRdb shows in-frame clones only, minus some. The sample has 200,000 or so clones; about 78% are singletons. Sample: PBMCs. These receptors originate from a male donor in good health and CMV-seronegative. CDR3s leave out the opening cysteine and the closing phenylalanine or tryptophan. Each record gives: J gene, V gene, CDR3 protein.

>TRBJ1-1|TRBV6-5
ASSYGAGTEAF
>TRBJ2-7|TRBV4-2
ASSQPSGRSYEQY
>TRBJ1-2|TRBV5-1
ASSPDRAIYT
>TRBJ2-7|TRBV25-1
ASSVQGESYEQY
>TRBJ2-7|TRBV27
ASGSFGGAPDEQY
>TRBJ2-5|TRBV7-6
ASSAGGPGTQY
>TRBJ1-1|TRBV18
ASSLLAGTETNTEAF
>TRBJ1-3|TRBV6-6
ASIPGSYGNTIY
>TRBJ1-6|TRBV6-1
ASSEAGGGNSPLH
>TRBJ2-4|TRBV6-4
ASPGGKDIQY
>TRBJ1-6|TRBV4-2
ASSQQTGTGNANSPLH
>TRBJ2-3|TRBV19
ATKPVREGTNTQY
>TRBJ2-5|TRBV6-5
ASSYGGQGLGETQY
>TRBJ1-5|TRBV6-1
ASSEAYGNQPQH
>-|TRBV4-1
ASSQDQDRVSSHEQY
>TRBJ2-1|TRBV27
ASKEGGLVEQF
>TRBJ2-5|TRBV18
ASSPDVDKQY
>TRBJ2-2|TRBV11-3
ASSHRRGRGGELF
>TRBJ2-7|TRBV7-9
SSSLTQKPYEQY
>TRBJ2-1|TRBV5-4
ASSLLAGGDNEQF
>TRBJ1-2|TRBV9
ASSRGYNYGYT
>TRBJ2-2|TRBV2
ASSEARARTGELF
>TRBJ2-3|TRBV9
ATYLGRDSTDTQY